A selection of T cell receptor beta chains follows, all from one sample in a study of T cells after yellow fever vaccination. TCRdb processed the 5' RACE reads anew with MiXCR; each CDR3 protein has one entry. The top ten clones hold around 19% of a sample with more than 350,000 distinct CDR3 sequences, more than 9% of them seen once. Sequencing was performed on PBMCs, taken on the day of the first yellow fever vaccination. The receptors originated from a man younger than 35 who received the YFV17D yellow fever vaccine. CDR3s leave out the opening cysteine and the closing phenylalanine or tryptophan. Fields, in order: clone size, V gene, D gene, J gene, CDR3 protein. A D gene is named only where the DNA matches it firmly. Clone size is stated in some rows and not others, as once, few, many or a class when expanded.

-	TRBV6-2/TRBV6-3	TRBD1	TRBJ2-1	ASRNYDRVLEF
-	TRBV20-1	-	TRBJ2-4	SARVRLAKNIQY
few	TRBV10-3	-	TRBJ2-7	AISESRVLDSEQY
few	TRBV23-1	TRBD2	TRBJ2-5	ATPFGGAVSKTQY
few	TRBV6-5	-	TRBJ1-4	ASSYSRDNYNEKLF
few	TRBV7-9	-	TRBJ1-5	ASSLEGFGQPQH
many	TRBV4-3	-	TRBJ2-4	ASSQDPGFVRNIQY
few	TRBV20-1	TRBD1	TRBJ2-3	SARDLQGADTQY
few	TRBV9	-	TRBJ1-2	ASSAGRAGNYGYT
-	TRBV12-3/TRBV12-4	-	TRBJ2-5	ASTRASRAETQY
few	TRBV4-2	TRBD2	TRBJ2-6	ASSDSGDVLLSGANVLT
-	TRBV5-1	-	TRBJ1-4	ASSLVPLGEKLF
-	TRBV20-1	-	TRBJ2-1	SALGFTRNNEQF
-	TRBV12-3/TRBV12-4	-	TRBJ2-1	ASSRLYEQF
-	TRBV27	-	TRBJ1-4	ASSFRGVNEKLF
few	TRBV10-2	-	TRBJ2-3	ASSTSTSTDTQY
-	TRBV25-1	-	TRBJ1-3	ASSEYAGVGGNTIY
-	TRBV12-3/TRBV12-4	TRBD1	TRBJ2-6	ASGPGQGKSANVLT
-	TRBV5-5	-	TRBJ1-2	ASSLDQPFGYT
-	TRBV6-2/TRBV6-3	-	TRBJ2-7	ASRGLEQY
few	TRBV12-3/TRBV12-4	TRBD1	TRBJ1-4	ASRRTGFEKLF
-	TRBV27	-	TRBJ1-1	ASSLGRRGNTEAF
-	TRBV5-7	-	TRBJ2-1	ARGPEGRHNEQF
few	TRBV9	TRBD2	TRBJ2-3	ASSLMGGGPDTQY
-	TRBV6-1	TRBD1	TRBJ1-5	ASRPQGGGSNQPQH
many	TRBV10-2	-	TRBJ1-3	ASGRGLDGNTIY
-	TRBV15	-	TRBJ1-4	ATSSRQATNEKLF
-	TRBV7-2	TRBD1	TRBJ2-5	ASSQSRGNYQETQY
few	TRBV29-1	-	TRBJ1-5	SVAGASDSNQPQH
few	TRBV7-2	TRBD1	TRBJ1-2	ASSPGQGLRSTYGYT
-	TRBV21-1	-	TRBJ2-7	ASIPAFPPQGEQY
few	TRBV7-3	-	TRBJ2-2	ASSYNGPGELF